These T cell receptor beta chains were read from a single sample in a study of blood T cell repertoires in COVID-19. TCRdb's table, derived via immunoSEQ multiplex PCR, lists solely in-frame clones and lacks some. Of about 200,000 clones in the sample, around 86% were seen once. The sequenced material came from PBMCs or T cells enriched from blood (not recorded which). These receptors all stem from a man in his forties with acute COVID-19. Each CDR3 is given with its conserved first and last residue. D genes are given only for firm matches. Rows may omit the clone size; those that give it use once, few, many or a size class.

V: TRBV6-5
D: .
J: TRBJ2-7
length: 12
size: .
CDR3: CASSLRLGEQYF
DNA: TGTGCCAGCAGTCTCCGTCTCGGCGAGCAGTACTTC

V: TRBV10-3
D: TRBD2
J: TRBJ2-1
length: 14
size: .
CDR3: CAITQGLASNEQFF
DNA: TGTGCCATCACCCAGGGACTAGCGAGCAATGAGCAGTTCTTC

V: TRBV5-5
D: .
J: TRBJ2-7
length: 14
size: once
CDR3: CASSPMDSSYEQYF
DNA: TGTGCCAGCAGCCCAATGGACAGTTCCTACGAGCAGTACTTC

V: TRBV18
D: .
J: TRBJ2-7
length: 13
size: .
CDR3: CASAAYRPSEQYF
DNA: TGTGCCAGCGCCGCCTACCGCCCCTCCGAGCAGTACTTC

V: TRBV5-1
D: TRBD1
J: TRBJ1-1
length: 14
size: few
CDR3: CASTYSGTGGKAFF
DNA: TGCGCCAGCACCTATTCCGGGACAGGGGGAAAAGCTTTCTTT

V: TRBV30
D: TRBD2
J: TRBJ2-7
length: 14
size: .
CDR3: CAWSVDSGGYEQYF
DNA: TGTGCCTGGAGTGTAGATTCGGGGGGCTACGAGCAGTACTTC

V: TRBV29-1
D: TRBD1
J: TRBJ2-5
length: 14
size: .
CDR3: CSGWTGAVGETQYF
DNA: TGCAGCGGATGGACAGGGGCGGTAGGAGAGACCCAGTACTTC

V: TRBV7-3
D: .
J: TRBJ1-2
length: 13
size: once
CDR3: CASSFAASWGYTF
DNA: TGTGCCAGCAGCTTCGCGGCGTCGTGGGGCTACACCTTC

V: TRBV10-3
D: TRBD2
J: TRBJ2-1
length: 15
size: once
CDR3: CAISEKGGSYNEQFF
DNA: TGTGCCATCAGTGAGAAGGGCGGGAGCTACAATGAGCAGTTCTTC

V: TRBV5-5
D: TRBD1
J: TRBJ2-6
length: 15
size: .
CDR3: CASRPQGLRANVLTF
DNA: TGTGCCAGCAGACCACAGGGGCTGAGGGCCAACGTCCTGACTTTC

V: TRBV28
D: .
J: TRBJ2-7
length: 14
size: .
CDR3: CASSLGGALYEQYF
DNA: TGTGCCAGCAGTTTAGGAGGGGCTCTGTACGAGCAGTACTTC

V: TRBV28
D: TRBD2
J: TRBJ2-5
length: 16
size: .
CDR3: CASKAQKRGSQETQYF
DNA: TGTGCCAGCAAAGCCCAAAAGCGGGGAAGCCAAGAGACCCAGTACTTC

V: TRBV4-1
D: .
J: TRBJ1-6
length: 17
size: .
CDR3: CASSQGLRAAGRTPLHF
DNA: TGCGCCAGCAGCCAAGGTCTTCGGGCTGCCGGGAGGACACCCCTCCACTTT

V: TRBV7-9
D: .
J: TRBJ1-6
length: 14
size: few
CDR3: CASSLSGNGSPLHF
DNA: TGTGCCAGCAGCTTATCAGGGAATGGTTCACCCCTCCACTTT

V: TRBV11-2
D: .
J: TRBJ2-7
length: 14
size: .
CDR3: CASSLWQGTYEQYF
DNA: TGTGCCAGCAGCTTATGGCAGGGAACCTACGAGCAGTACTTC

V: TRBV5-1
D: TRBD2
J: TRBJ2-2
length: 16
size: .
CDR3: CASMRAGRGDTGELFF
DNA: TGCGCCAGCATGAGAGCGGGACGGGGCGACACCGGGGAGCTGTTTTTT

V: TRBV7-8
D: TRBD1
J: TRBJ1-3
length: 18
size: .
CDR3: CASSSQFARQGSGNTIYF
DNA: TGTGCCAGCAGCTCGCAGTTTGCGAGACAGGGCTCTGGAAACACCATATATTTT

V: TRBV7-9
D: TRBD1
J: TRBJ1-2
length: 14
size: .
CDR3: CASSSIGTERGYTF
DNA: TGTGCCAGCAGCTCAATCGGGACAGAGCGTGGCTACACCTTC

V: TRBV5-6
D: .
J: TRBJ2-2
length: 16
size: .
CDR3: CASSFPGGRNTGELFF
DNA: TGTGCCAGCAGCTTTCCCGGGGGAAGGAACACCGGGGAGCTGTTTTTT

V: TRBV4-2
D: .
J: TRBJ1-5
length: 15
size: once
CDR3: CASSQDPAGNQPQHF
DNA: TGTGCCAGCAGCCAAGACCCGGCAGGGAATCAGCCCCAGCATTTT

V: TRBV19
D: .
J: TRBJ1-5
length: 13
size: .
CDR3: CASSLTANQPQHF
DNA: TGTGCCAGTAGTCTGACAGCGAATCAGCCCCAGCATTTT

V: TRBV13
D: .
J: TRBJ1-5
length: 15
size: .
CDR3: CASSLSARSDQPQHF
DNA: TGTGCCAGCAGCTTATCCGCCAGGTCAGATCAGCCCCAGCATTTT

V: TRBV2
D: TRBD1
J: TRBJ1-4
length: 13
size: .
CDR3: CASSGQGREKLFF
DNA: TGTGCCAGCAGTGGACAGGGGAGGGAAAAACTGTTTTTT

V: TRBV7-2
D: .
J: TRBJ1-1
length: 15
size: .
CDR3: CASSLVSGGATEAFF
DNA: TGTGCCAGCAGCTTAGTATCGGGAGGGGCCACTGAAGCTTTCTTT

V: TRBV19
D: TRBD1
J: TRBJ1-4
length: 15
size: .
CDR3: CASSIPTGGTEKLFF
DNA: TGTGCCAGTAGTATCCCGACAGGGGGGACTGAAAAACTGTTTTTT

V: TRBV4-3
D: .
J: TRBJ2-3
length: 14
size: .
CDR3: CASSQSSLTDTQYF
DNA: TGCGCCAGCAGCCAATCGAGCTTGACAGATACGCAGTATTTT

V: TRBV4-3
D: .
J: TRBJ2-1
length: 16
size: few
CDR3: CASSLLGQGPYNEQFF
DNA: TGCGCCAGCAGCCTACTGGGCCAGGGTCCTTACAATGAGCAGTTCTTC

V: TRBV6-5
D: TRBD2
J: TRBJ2-3
length: 15
size: .
CDR3: CASRRGTSETDTQYF
DNA: TGTGCCAGCAGGAGAGGGACTAGCGAGACAGATACGCAGTATTTT

V: TRBV29-1
D: TRBD1
J: TRBJ2-7
length: 15
size: .
CDR3: CSVSSPGQGSYEQYF
DNA: TGCAGCGTTTCTTCCCCGGGACAGGGGTCCTACGAGCAGTACTTC

V: TRBV28
D: TRBD2
J: TRBJ2-3
length: 16
size: .
CDR3: CASSFLSTSGTDTQYF
DNA: TGTGCCAGCAGTTTTTTATCGACTAGCGGCACAGATACGCAGTATTTT

V: TRBV5-1
D: TRBD1
J: TRBJ2-7
length: 14
size: .
CDR3: CASSFQGALGEQYF
DNA: TGCGCCAGCAGCTTTCAGGGGGCCCTAGGCGAGCAGTACTTC

V: TRBV6-5
D: .
J: TRBJ1-1
length: 14
size: .
CDR3: CASSYSGRTTEAFF
DNA: TGTGCCAGCAGTTACTCCGGGAGAACCACTGAAGCTTTCTTT

V: TRBV27
D: TRBD1
J: TRBJ2-7
length: 15
size: .
CDR3: CASSPDRAPAYEQYF
DNA: TGTGCCAGCAGTCCCGACAGGGCCCCTGCCTACGAGCAGTACTTC

V: TRBV7-8
D: TRBD1
J: TRBJ2-7
length: 15
size: .
CDR3: CASSRTGQTPVEQYF
DNA: TGTGCCAGCAGCCGTACGGGACAGACCCCCGTTGAGCAGTACTTC

V: TRBV2
D: TRBD2
J: TRBJ2-2
length: 16
size: .
CDR3: CASRGGLAGGTGELFF
DNA: TGTGCCAGCCGGGGGGGACTAGCGGGAGGCACCGGGGAGCTGTTTTTT

V: TRBV28
D: TRBD1
J: TRBJ2-1
length: 13
size: .
CDR3: CASSQDRSDEQFF
DNA: TGTGCCAGCAGCCAGGACAGGAGCGATGAGCAGTTCTTC

V: TRBV30
D: TRBD1
J: TRBJ1-3
length: 15
size: .
CDR3: CAWSVWTGFLNTIYF
DNA: TGTGCCTGGAGTGTTTGGACAGGGTTTTTGAACACCATATATTTT

V: TRBV2
D: .
J: TRBJ2-3
length: 14
size: many
CDR3: CASSRTASTDTQYF
DNA: TGTGCCAGCAGTAGGACAGCTAGCACAGATACGCAGTATTTT

V: TRBV7-8
D: .
J: TRBJ1-2
length: 14
size: .
CDR3: CASSLGLTNYGYTF
DNA: TGTGCCAGCAGCTTGGGCCTGACTAACTATGGCTACACCTTC

V: TRBV18
D: TRBD1
J: TRBJ1-5
length: 16
size: .
CDR3: CASSPYSGQGNQPQHF
DNA: TGTGCCAGCTCACCATATTCTGGACAGGGCAATCAGCCCCAGCATTTT

V: TRBV3-1/TRBV3-2
D: .
J: TRBJ1-4
length: 13
size: .
CDR3: CASSSASLEKLFF
DNA: TGTGCCAGCAGCTCCGCCAGTCTTGAAAAACTGTTTTTT

V: TRBV2
D: .
J: TRBJ1-6
length: 15
size: .
CDR3: CASSDDGGGLSPLHF
DNA: TGTGCCAGCAGTGATGACGGGGGGGGGTTGTCACCCCTCCACTTT

V: TRBV27
D: .
J: TRBJ2-1
length: 16
size: .
CDR3: CASSPDPRATPNEQFF
DNA: TGTGCCAGCAGCCCAGATCCCAGGGCCACCCCCAATGAGCAGTTCTTC

V: TRBV5-4
D: TRBD2
J: TRBJ2-7
length: 16
size: .
CDR3: CASSISTSGVSYEQYF
DNA: TGTGCCAGCAGCATATCGACTAGCGGGGTCTCCTACGAGCAGTACTTC

V: TRBV3-1/TRBV3-2
D: .
J: TRBJ2-3
length: 14
size: .
CDR3: CATGYYGDSSTQYF
DNA: TGTGCCACAGGTTACTACGGGGACTCCTCAACGCAGTATTTT

V: TRBV4-1
D: .
J: TRBJ1-5
length: 14
size: .
CDR3: CASSLSGKGQPQHF
DNA: TGCGCCAGCAGCCTCTCAGGGAAGGGTCAGCCCCAGCATTTT

V: TRBV19
D: .
J: TRBJ1-5
length: 13
size: .
CDR3: CASSGRGEQPQHF
DNA: TGTGCCAGTAGTGGGAGGGGTGAGCAGCCCCAGCATTTT

V: TRBV11-2
D: .
J: TRBJ2-3
length: 12
size: once
CDR3: CASSLVRDTQYF
DNA: TGTGCCAGCAGCTTAGTACGGGATACGCAGTATTTT

V: TRBV18
D: .
J: TRBJ2-7
length: 12
size: once
CDR3: CASSSLSYEQYF
DNA: TGTGCCAGTTCTAGCCTCTCCTACGAGCAGTACTTT

V: TRBV19
D: TRBD2
J: TRBJ2-1
length: 15
size: .
CDR3: CASAWTSGDYNEQFF
DNA: TGTGCCAGTGCATGGACTAGCGGGGATTACAATGAGCAGTTCTTC

V: TRBV20-1
D: .
J: TRBJ2-5
length: 15
size: .
CDR3: CSASPAVSGGETQYF
DNA: TGCAGTGCTAGTCCTGCGGTTTCAGGGGGGGAGACCCAGTACTTC

V: TRBV3-1/TRBV3-2
D: TRBD2
J: TRBJ2-7
length: 16
size: .
CDR3: CASSQPRTSGSYEQYF
DNA: TGTGCCAGCAGCCAACCCCGGACTAGCGGGAGTTACGAGCAGTACTTC

V: TRBV10-3
D: TRBD1
J: TRBJ1-1
length: 15
size: .
CDR3: CAITGTGGSRTEAFF
DNA: TGTGCCATTACCGGGACAGGGGGCTCGAGGACTGAAGCTTTCTTT

V: TRBV4-2
D: .
J: TRBJ2-3
length: 13
size: once
CDR3: CASSQGASDTQYF
DNA: TGTGCCAGCAGCCAAGGCGCCTCAGATACGCAGTATTTT